The TCR beta chain under discussion was sequenced for a study of shared clonotypes between healthy human individuals. Each subset's genomic DNA was shared equally among a number of immunoSEQ plates. Repertoires were generated with immunoSEQ multiplex PCR, while TCRdb's copy carries only in-frame clones and drops some. The data contain about 680,000 clones, over 65% of them singletons. Adult donors, all healthy and HIV-negative, had no recent acute infections or vaccinations. V lost 7 bases to trimming and J lost 3 bases, with 25 bases between them. The CDR3 is 17 residues long. CDR1 and CDR2 from the germline V gene are MNHGY and SVAAGI.

The sequenced sample was memory CD4+ T cells sorted from blood. Indicated subset: CD45RA-negative fraction. This rearrangement joins TRBV6-9 to TRBJ2-7; D is perhaps TRBD1 (5 bases). The TCR sequence derives from a woman aged 25-40 years in good health. The CDR3 DNA is TGTGCCAGCAAGGGGCTCGGACCCCTCTTTTCCTTCTACGAGCAGTACTTC. Amino acids: CASKGLGPLFSFYEQYF.